Each of the 9 T cell receptor beta chains below was sequenced from the same sample in a study of immune cell composition in non-small cell lung cancer. The normal lung sample lay at least 3 cm, and maximally far, from the tumour. This table comes from immunoSEQ multiplex PCR, and its TCRdb copy is limited to in-frame clones, with some not included. This table has around 9,300 clones, 60% to 80% appearing once. The source material was non-adjacent lung tissue. Source of these receptors: a human donor with non-small cell lung cancer.

The chain uses TRBV4-1 and TRBJ2-7; no clear D. The CDR3 totals 16 residues. The germline V gene encodes CDR1 MGHRA and CDR2 YSYEKL. The V end lost 0 bases, the J end lost 6 bases, and 18 bases lay between the germline ends. The CDR3 region is CASSQDSVNFPGEQYF. The CDR3 region has the DNA TGCGCCAGCAGCCAAGATTCGGTAAACTTCCCCGGCGAGCAGTACTTC.

The chain links TRBV4-1 to TRBJ2-6; 9 positions match TRBD1. From germline, CDR1 is MGHRA and CDR2 YSYEKL. There are 20 residues in the CDR3. The junction had 14 bases not matched to a gene; V was cut back by 4 bases and J by 1 base. CDR3 sequence (DNA): TGCGCCAGCAGCCCTAGGGGGCCGGGACAGGGTTTTTCTGGGGCCAACGTCCTGACTTTC. Its translation: CASSPRGPGQGFSGANVLTF.

This chain links TRBV28 with TRBJ2-5; D not certain. This CDR3 is built from 13 residues. The germline gives CDR1 MDHEN, CDR2 SYDVKM. Deletions cut 3 bases from V and 5 bases from J, with 10 bases between. CDR3 sequence: CASSLAPSETQYF. The CDR3 bases are TGTGCCAGCAGTTTGGCCCCATCCGAGACCCAGTACTTC.

The CDR3 sequence: CASSGTASGNTIYF. The CDR3, as DNA: TGTGCCAGCAGTGGGACAGCCTCTGGAAACACCATATATTTT. The chain combines TRBV7-2 with TRBJ1-3, with 7 bases lining up with TRBD1. Germline trimming cut 6 bases from V and 0 bases from J; bases unmatched to any gene: 2. Germline V gives CDR1 SGHTA, CDR2 FQGNSA. The CDR3 has 14 amino acids. Drawing the rest from reference TRBV7-2 and TRBJ1-3, the complete variable domain is GAGVSQSPSNKVTEKGKDVELRCDPISGHTALYWYRQSLGQGLEFLIYFQGNSAPDKSGLPSDRFSAERTGGSVSTLTIQRTQQEDSAVYLCASSGTASGNTIYFGEGSWLTVV.

This chain uses TRBV27 with TRBJ1-1, with D tentatively TRBD1 (6 bases). Trimming pared 2 bases from V and 4 bases from J, leaving 23 bases between. This CDR3 has 18 amino acids. Per germline, CDR1 MNHEY and CDR2 SMNVEV (reference sequence). As DNA, the CDR3 is TGTGCCAGCAGTTTAGCATCCGGGACAAGGGTTGGGGGCACTGAAGCTTTCTTT. Translation: CASSLASGTRVGGTEAFF.

Notes on this clone: Relative to the germline gene, one junction end is altered; a read error may explain this. The chain is built from TRBV6-6 and TRBJ1-3; D is undetermined. The CDR3 is 15 amino acids. Germline assignment: CDR1 MNHNY and CDR2 SVGAGI (reference sequence). The CDR3 DNA reads as TGTGCCAGCACTTACACTGAGAGCTCTGGAAACACCATATATTTT. Its protein is CASTYTESSGNTIYF.

The V call is TRBV13, the J call TRBJ1-1; a weak D match, TRBD1 (6 bases). The CDR3 totals 15 residues. The germline V gene has CDR1 PRHDT and CDR2 FYEKMQ (reference sequence). Trimming pared 8 bases from V and 1 base from J, leaving 17 bases between. The CDR3: CASRLMGAGNTEAFF. The CDR3 bases are TGTGCCAGCCGTTTGATGGGGGCCGGGAACACTGAAGCTTTCTTT.

In its sample, this clone was seen once. A junction end diverges from the germline sequence, so it may reflect a read error. The V gene is TRBV7-7, the J gene TRBJ2-3; a weak D match, TRBD2 (6 bases). This CDR3 is 16 amino acids long. Germline V gives CDR1 SSHAT, CDR2 FNYEAQ (reference sequence). CDR3 amino acids: CASSLGAGTSTDTQYF. In DNA, the CDR3 is TGTGCTAGCAGCTTAGGGGCTGGGACTAGCACAGATACGCAGTATTTT.

V is TRBV14 and J is TRBJ1-4, with unresolved D. This CDR3 is built from 14 residues. Per germline, CDR1 SGHDN and CDR2 FVKESK. V lost 2 bases and J 8 bases, leaving 12 bases between the germline ends. CDR3 nucleotide sequence: TGTGCCAGCAGCCAACTGGGGTCGGGGGAAAAACTGTTTTTT. Translating it yields CASSQLGSGEKLFF.